This T cell receptor beta chain stems from a study of tumor-infiltrating lymphocytes in oesophageal squamous cell carcinoma. A remark on this clonotype: Germline and junction disagree at one end, which may indicate a read error.

This CDR3 has 17 amino acids. TCRdb passed the PCR reads through MiXCR, listing each CDR3 protein once. This table holds about 22,000 distinct CDR3 sequences, roughly 32% found once. The rearrangement uses TRBV12-3 or TRBV12-4 and TRBJ1-4, with D perhaps matching TRBD1 (5 bases). Specimen: esophageal tumor tissue. The TCR sequence derives from a female donor with esophageal squamous cell carcinoma. CDR3 amino acids: CASSWGRELATNEKVFF. The CDR3, as DNA: TGTGCCAGCAGTTGGGGCAGGGAACTTGCAACTAATGAAAAAGTGTTTTTT.